These 5 T cell receptor beta chains came from one sample sequenced in a study of CD8 T cells in ankylosing spondylitis. From the 5' RACE reads, TCRdb called clonotypes with MiXCR, one entry per CDR3 protein. Among approximately 440,000 distinct CDR3 sequences, about 15% were seen once, and the ten largest hold just over 1%. Study conclusions and caveats: A motif of 7 to 9 highly homologous TCR beta variants was seen as apparently characteristic of ankylosing spondylitis blood.

For these receptors, no antigen is known. The sample was blood, either unsorted or a sorted T cell fraction (not recorded which). The receptor source for this set is a male donor with ankylosing spondylitis.

The rearrangement joins TRBV3-1 to TRBJ2-3; tentatively, D is TRBD1 or TRBD2 (5 bases each). CDR1 is LGHDT and CDR2 is YNNKEL in the germline V gene (reference sequence). The CDR3 is made up of 18 amino acids. The ends were cut back, 0 bases at V and 2 bases at J, with 18 bases in the middle. The CDR3 sequence: CASSQDSRPGPDTDTQYF. The CDR3 coding sequence is TGTGCCAGCAGCCAAGATAGCAGACCGGGACCCGACACAGATACGCAGTATTTT.

This clonotype occurred many times. This chain uses TRBV9 with TRBJ2-1, with unresolved D. In germline, CDR1 is SGDLS, CDR2 YYNGEE. This CDR3 is built from 12 residues. V lost 3 bases and J lost 6, with 7 bases in between. In DNA, the CDR3 is TGTGCCAGCAGCGGGGTGGTCAATGAGCAGTTCTTC. Protein sequence: CASSGVVNEQFF.

This chain links TRBV7-2 with TRBJ2-5; TRBD2 matches 14 bases. Trimming removed 5 bases from V and 4 bases from J; junction bases left unmatched: 6. The germline gives CDR1 SGHTA, CDR2 FQGNSA. CDR3 length: 16 residues. This CDR3 reads CASSHGTSGSSETQYF. As DNA, the CDR3 is TGTGCCAGCAGCCACGGGACTAGCGGGAGTTCAGAGACCCAGTACTTC.

This clonotype was detected only a few times. The genes are TRBV12-3 or TRBV12-4 and TRBJ1-3; D is perhaps TRBD1 (5 bases). The length of the CDR3 is 16 residues. Trimming pared 2 bases from V and 0 bases from J, leaving 11 bases between. The CDR3 loop is CASSLREGISGNTIYF. The CDR3 DNA reads as TGTGCCAGCAGTTTAAGGGAGGGGATCTCTGGAAACACCATATATTTT.

V usage is TRBV20-1 and J usage is TRBJ1-5; D not resolved. Germline V lookup: CDR1 DFQATT, CDR2 SNEGSKA (reference sequence). V was shortened by 4 bases and J by 6 bases, with 10 bases between the two germline ends. The CDR3 loop spans 12 amino acids. DNA of the CDR3: TGCAGTGCTAAAAAGGGTAGTCAGCCCCAGCATTTT. Its protein product is CSAKKGSQPQHF.